This record looks at one T cell receptor (beta chain) sequence and its context. The record originates from a study of T-cell memory formation after mild COVID-19. One entry per CDR3 protein, called by TCRdb with MiXCR from the 5' RACE reads. The table shows around 300,000 distinct CDR3 sequences, with approximately 15% occurring only once. The CDR3 length is 15 residues. Germline V gene lookup returns CDR1 SGHKS and CDR2 YYEKEE (reference sequence). Trimming pared 2 bases from V and 1 base from J, leaving 11 bases between. Material: PBMCs or a T cell subset sorted from them (not recorded which). This TCR was recovered from a young man who had mild COVID-19 (a few samples of this study predate the infection). Cell type and time point are not known. V usage is TRBV5-5 and J usage is TRBJ2-3; D possibly uses TRBD1 or TRBD2 (5 bases each). CDR3 nucleotide sequence: TGTGCCAGCAGCTTTCCCCTGGGGGGCACAGATACGCAGTATTTT. This encodes CASSFPLGGTDTQYF.